These 6 T cell receptor beta chains were sequenced from one sample in a study of OX40 agonist ivuxolimab in advanced cancers. Sequenced by immunoSEQ multiplex PCR; TCRdb stores in-frame clones only, minus some. This sample has over 25,000 clones; 85% to 90% occur once, and the top ten carry 45% to 60%. Material: CD4+ or CD8+ T cells sorted from blood, obtained in a trial of the OX40 agonist ivuxolimab. Receptors originate from an adult with an advanced solid tumor such as melanoma, head and neck, liver or kidney cancer.

The chain combines TRBV6-5 with TRBJ2-1; TRBD1 agrees at 9 bases. V was pared by 1 base and J by 8 bases, with 6 bases of the junction left unmatched. Germline CDR1 MNHEY, CDR2 SVGAGI. The CDR3 runs 15 residues. The CDR3 reads CASSYFPGQGYEQFF. The CDR3 bases are TGTGCCAGCAGTTACTTTCCGGGACAGGGCTATGAGCAGTTCTTC.

This clone has only one observation. The chain recombines TRBV7-9 with TRBJ2-2; no clear D gene. The V gene's germline CDR1 is SEHNR and CDR2 FQNEAQ (reference sequence). The CDR3 length is 12 residues. Trimming removed 11 bases at V and 1 base at J, with 8 bases between. The CDR3 DNA reads TGTGCCGGGGTGGGGAACACCGGGGAGCTGTTTTTT. Encoded protein: CAGVGNTGELFF.

This chain links TRBV6-4 with TRBJ1-5, with D uncertain. The CDR3 loop spans 15 amino acids. Germline lookup yields CDR1 MRHNA and CDR2 SNTAGT. Deletions cut 1 base from V and 4 bases from J, with 11 bases between. Here the CDR3 reads CASSDYPGTNQPQHF. The DNA for the CDR3 is TGTGCCAGCAGTGACTATCCAGGAACTAATCAGCCCCAGCATTTT.

The chain joins TRBV13 to TRBJ2-6; 9 bases fit TRBD1. CDR1 and CDR2 (germline): PRHDT, FYEKMQ (reference sequence). The V and J ends lost 4 bases and 3 bases, in that order; junction bases with no gene match: 10. This CDR3 is 18 amino acids long. Here the CDR3 reads CASSSKKGQGFGANVLTF. The CDR3, as DNA: TGTGCCAGCAGCTCGAAAAAAGGACAGGGGTTTGGGGCCAACGTCCTGACTTTC. The variable domain in full, with the rest retrieved from reference TRBV13 and TRBJ2-6, is AAGVIQSPRHLIKEKRETATLKCYPIPRHDTVYWYQQGPGQDPQFLISFYEKMQSDKGSIPDRFSAQQFSDYHSELNMSSLELGDSALYFCASSSKKGQGFGANVLTFGAGSRLTVL.

The CDR3 sequence is CASSSRVLVSATQETQYF. Here the CDR3 DNA reads TGTGCCAGCAGTTCTAGGGTGTTGGTCAGCGCGACCCAAGAGACCCAGTACTTC. The V call is TRBV27, the J call TRBJ2-5; D is uncertain. Germline CDR1 reads MNHEY; CDR2 reads SMNVEV (reference sequence). V dropped 4 bases and J dropped 1 base, with 22 bases sitting between them. The CDR3 extends over 18 amino acids.

This chain links TRBV5-1 with TRBJ2-7, with TRBD1 matching over 9 bases. CDR1 and CDR2 (germline): SGHRS, YFSETQ. J gave up 3 bases and V 4 bases, and 5 bases lay outside the gene matches. The CDR3 contains 14 residues. CDR3 nucleotide sequence: TGCGCCAGCAGCACCTGGACAGGGGACTACGAGCAGTACTTC. Translation: CASSTWTGDYEQYF.